The clone carrying this T cell receptor beta chain was recorded a few times. Its antigen is not identified. Incorporated into the TCR beta cDNA libraries were unique molecular identifiers, which served to reduce PCR and sequencing biases. T cells numbering about 0.85 to 11 million gave rise to roughly 0.5 million cDNA molecules. Each CDR3 protein gets one entry after TCRdb re-called the PCR reads with MiXCR. The repertoire consists of hundreds of thousands of distinct CDR3 sequences, with roughly 27% occurring once and the leading ten covering more than 0.55%. V lost 5 bases, J lost 13 bases, and 18 bases lay in between. CDR3 size: 12 residues. Germline V gives CDR1 DFQATT, CDR2 SNEGSKA (reference sequence). This specimen belongs to a study of post-analysis software for immune sequencing data. General study results and limits: Comparison of patients with controls showed five TRBV segments more frequent in patients, TRBV5-6, TRBV5-1 and TRBV20-1 among them.

The V call is TRBV20-1, the J call TRBJ2-1; D gene unclear. The sequenced material came from blood. The TCR comes from a girl between 10 and 17 years old with multiple sclerosis. In DNA, the CDR3 is TGCAGTGCTCCCCGAACGTCCCCCTATCAGTTCTTC. Translation gives CSAPRTSPYQFF.